These 30 T cell receptor beta chains were sequenced from one sample in a study of cytomegalovirus exposure and HLA in healthy donors. The PCR made use of 60 Vbeta and 13 Jbeta primers. The table came from immunoSEQ multiplex PCR; TCRdb's copy has only in-frame clones and leaves some out. The data show roughly 200,000 clones, with approximately 79% seen just once and 1.7% held by the top ten. Sequences were obtained from PBMCs. The receptors come from a man in his fifties in good health and CMV-seronegative.

The V gene is TRBV7-6, the J gene TRBJ2-7; 9 bases align to TRBD1. J was trimmed by 3 bases and V by 0 bases; bases with no gene match: 3. Germline V gene sequence: CDR1 SGHVS, CDR2 FNYEAQ. The CDR3 totals 15 residues. CDR3 nucleotides: TGTGCCAGCAGCTTAGCCGGACAGGGGCTCTACGAGCAGTACTTC. Translated: CASSLAGQGLYEQYF.

The rearrangement joins TRBV4-1 to TRBJ2-5; 10 nucleotides agree with TRBD2. The trim removed 4 bases at V and 7 bases at J, leaving 9 bases unmatched. CDR3 length equals 15 residues. The V gene's germline CDR1 is MGHRA and CDR2 YSYEKL. CDR3 coding DNA: TGCGCCAGCAGCCGTGGTCTAGCGGGAGATGGGACCCAGTACTTC. It yields the protein CASSRGLAGDGTQYF.

V gene TRBV7-9 combines with J gene TRBJ2-3; 11 nucleotides agree with TRBD1. The CDR3 contains 17 residues. CDR1 SEHNR and CDR2 FQNEAQ come from the germline V gene (reference sequence). The V segment lost 1 base and the J segment 5 bases; nucleotides outside the gene matches: 8. The CDR3 coding sequence is TGTGCCAGCAGCTTAGGTCCGGACAGGGGGCTGGGAGATACGCAGTATTTT. It encodes CASSLGPDRGLGDTQYF.

This clone was detected only a few times. The chain couples TRBV5-4 to TRBJ2-1; 8 positions agree with TRBD1. The CDR3 is 15 residues long. Germline lookup yields CDR1 SGHNT and CDR2 YYREEE (reference sequence). V dropped 4 bases and J dropped 0; count of bases not matched to a gene: 3. The CDR3 region has the DNA TGTGCCAGCAGCCGACAGGGGAGCTCCTACAATGAGCAGTTCTTC. Protein product: CASSRQGSSYNEQFF.

The gene calls are TRBV7-9 and TRBJ2-7, with D unresolved. Germline V gives CDR1 SEHNR, CDR2 FQNEAQ (reference sequence). The CDR3 has 14 amino acids. The germline V and J ends were trimmed by 6 bases and 3 bases, with 15 bases remaining between them. The CDR3 is CASSLPGGGYEQYF. In DNA, the CDR3 is TGTGCCAGCAGTCTTCCCGGCGGCGGCTACGAGCAGTACTTC.

The chain combines TRBV19 with TRBJ1-4; TRBD1 is a possible D gene (5 bases). V was cut by 4 bases and J by 7 bases, with 19 bases left in between. Germline lookup yields CDR1 LNHDA and CDR2 SQIVND (reference sequence). The CDR3 runs 16 residues. CDR3 region: CASSTFSGVKSEKLFF. CDR3 sequence (DNA): TGTGCCAGTAGTACTTTTTCGGGGGTCAAGAGTGAAAAACTGTTTTTT.

V usage is TRBV28 and J usage is TRBJ1-1, with 7 bases matching TRBD1. V trimming: 7 bases; J trimming: 1 base; junction bases outside the gene matches: 12. CDR1 is MDHEN and CDR2 is SYDVKM in the germline V gene. The CDR3 length is 16 residues. The CDR3 DNA follows: TGTGCCAGCAACCATTTCGGACAGGCCCAGAACACTGAAGCTTTCTTT. Translating it yields CASNHFGQAQNTEAFF.

The V call is TRBV18, the J call TRBJ2-2; 7 bases are a match to TRBD1. V lost 1 base to trimming and J lost 5 bases; unmatched junction nucleotides: 7. This CDR3 comprises 16 residues. The germline V gene encodes CDR1 KGHSH and CDR2 LQKENI. The CDR3 loop is CASSPLSGQSTGELFF. CDR3 nucleotide sequence: TGTGCCAGCTCACCACTTTCGGGACAGTCAACCGGGGAGCTGTTTTTT.

CDR3 DNA sequence: TGTGCCAGCAGCTTAGGACAGACCTACGAGCAGTACTTC. Translation: CASSLGQTYEQYF. The chain uses TRBV11-3 and TRBJ2-7, with D possibly matching TRBD1 (5 bases). The CDR3 spans 13 residues. V lost 1 base, J lost 2 bases, and 6 bases lay in between. Germline loops: CDR1 SGHNT, CDR2 YENEEA.

The chain couples TRBV10-1 to TRBJ2-5; tentatively, D is TRBD2 (5 bases). With 2 bases removed from V and 2 bases from J, the gap between germline ends came to 6 bases. Germline CDR1 is WNHNN and CDR2 is SYGVQD (reference sequence). This CDR3 has 13 residues. The CDR3 DNA follows: TGCGCCAGCAGTGAGCGGGGTCAAGAGACCCAGTACTTC. Amino acid sequence: CASSERGQETQYF.

A word on this clone: A junction end diverges from the germline sequence, so it may reflect a read error. The chain has TRBV2 and TRBJ2-4; 15 bases line up with TRBD2. CDR3 length: 21 residues. Germline CDR1 is SNHLY and CDR2 is FYNNEI. The CDR3 here is CASRRNYGLAGGGRSKNSQYF. The CDR3 region has the DNA TGTGCCAGCAGACGGAACTATGGACTAGCGGGAGGGGGGAGGTCCAAAAACAGTCAGTACTTC. The full variable domain, completed using reference TRBV2 and TRBJ2-4, is EPEVTQTPSHQVTQMGQEVILRCVPISNHLYFYWYRQILGQKVEFLVSFYNNEISEKSEIFDDQFSVERPDGSNFTLKIRSTKLEDSAMYFCASRRNYGLAGGGRSKNSQYFGAGTRLSVL.

V gene TRBV7-9 combines with J gene TRBJ1-2; possible D gene TRBD1, 6 bases. The CDR3 runs 14 residues. V gave up 5 bases and J gave up 0 bases, with 10 bases separating them. CDR1 is SEHNR, CDR2 FQNEAQ, per germline (reference sequence). Here the CDR3 reads CASSLGAANYGYTF. Here the CDR3 DNA reads TGTGCCAGCAGCCTGGGGGCAGCTAACTATGGCTACACCTTC.

The V gene is TRBV5-1, the J gene TRBJ2-1, with 13 positions matching TRBD2. The CDR3 consists of 16 residues. CDR1 is SGHRS and CDR2 is YFSETQ in the germline V gene. The trim removed 3 bases at V and 3 bases at J, leaving 3 bases unmatched. CDR3 bases: TGCGCCAGCAGCTGGGGACTAGCGGGAAACTACAATGAGCAGTTCTTC. Its translation: CASSWGLAGNYNEQFF.

The CDR3 loop reads CASSFRLAVLTDTQYF. Here the CDR3 DNA reads TGTGCCAGCAGCTTCCGACTAGCGGTGCTCACAGATACGCAGTATTTT. V usage is TRBV11-2 and J usage is TRBJ2-3; 9 bases match TRBD2. CDR3 length equals 16 residues. V lost 3 bases and J lost 2; bases outside the gene matches: 6. CDR1 and CDR2 from the germline V gene are SGHAT and FQNNGV.

The V call is TRBV6-1, the J call TRBJ2-1; 15 nucleotides match TRBD2. The CDR3 totals 15 residues. V shed 4 bases, J shed 8 bases, and the junction held 3 bases outside the gene matches. Germline V gene sequence: CDR1 MNHNS, CDR2 SASEGT. CDR3 coding DNA: TGTGCCAGCAGTGGGGGACTAGCGGGAGGACATGAGCAGTTCTTC. It is translated as CASSGGLAGGHEQFF.

The chain joins TRBV4-1 to TRBJ2-3, with 11 nucleotides matching TRBD2. This CDR3 spans 16 amino acids. The germline V gene encodes CDR1 MGHRA and CDR2 YSYEKL. V shed 4 bases, J shed 1 base, and the junction held 4 bases outside the gene matches. DNA of the CDR3: TGCGCCAGCAGCCTCGCACTAGCGGGGGGCACAGATACGCAGTATTTT. It codes for CASSLALAGGTDTQYF.

The J gene is TRBJ1-1, the V gene TRBV7-2; 7 nucleotides agree with TRBD1. Trimming took 5 bases from V and 2 from J; bases not matched to a gene: 8. Germline CDR1 and CDR2: SGHTA and FQGNSA. The CDR3 totals 15 residues. As DNA, the CDR3 is TGTGCCAGCAGCCCGCGGACAGGTATTAACACTGAAGCTTTCTTT. As protein: CASSPRTGINTEAFF. The full variable domain, its missing parts supplied by reference TRBV7-2 and TRBJ1-1, is GAGVSQSPSNKVTEKGKDVELRCDPISGHTALYWYRQSLGQGLEFLIYFQGNSAPDKSGLPSDRFSAERTGGSVSTLTIQRTQQEDSAVYLCASSPRTGINTEAFFGQGTRLTVV.

The V gene is TRBV28, the J gene TRBJ1-2; D unresolved. Germline V gives CDR1 MDHEN, CDR2 SYDVKM. V was shortened by 0 bases and J by 6 bases, with 8 bases between the two germline ends. The CDR3 sequence is 13 residues long. The CDR3 nucleotides read TGTGCCAGCAGTTTATGGATGGCAGATGGCTACACCTTC. It is translated as CASSLWMADGYTF.

J is TRBJ2-2 and V is TRBV7-2; 10 positions match TRBD2. Germline V lookup: CDR1 SGHTA, CDR2 FQGNSA. The CDR3 covers 16 residues. J was trimmed by 3 bases and V by 2 bases; bases with no gene match: 3. The CDR3 DNA reads TGTGCCAGCAGCTTAACTAGCGGGATCGACACCGGGGAGCTGTTTTTT. This codes for CASSLTSGIDTGELFF. Combining the CDR3 with reference TRBV7-2 and TRBJ2-2 gives the whole variable domain GAGVSQSPSNKVTEKGKDVELRCDPISGHTALYWYRQSLGQGLEFLIYFQGNSAPDKSGLPSDRFSAERTGGSVSTLTIQRTQQEDSAVYLCASSLTSGIDTGELFFGEGSRLTVL.

V usage is TRBV7-6 and J usage is TRBJ2-5, with a possible D match to TRBD1 (7 bases). The J call may be wrong; the DNA end is better matched by TRBJ2-7. CDR3 length: 13 amino acids. Germline V lookup: CDR1 SGHVS, CDR2 FNYEAQ. CDR3 sequence (DNA): TGTGCCAGCAGCGCGGGACAGTATGGCGAGCAGTACTTC. The encoded protein is CASSAGQYGEQYF.

The rearrangement joins TRBV14 to TRBJ2-7; 14 nucleotides align to TRBD2. There are 16 residues in the CDR3. Germline V gene sequence: CDR1 SGHDN, CDR2 FVKESK. The V gene end was trimmed by 4 bases and the J gene end by 6 bases; junction bases not matched to a gene: 8. The CDR3 here is CASSPGGLAGVGEQYF. The CDR3 bases are TGTGCCAGCAGCCCCGGGGGACTAGCGGGAGTTGGCGAGCAGTACTTC.

Here the CDR3 reads CASTGNSGRSNEQFF. CDR3 in DNA: TGTGCCAGCACGGGGAATAGCGGGAGGTCAAATGAGCAGTTCTTC. The chain links TRBV9 to TRBJ2-1; TRBD2 aligns across 10 bases. Trimming at V came to 6 bases and at J to 7 bases, leaving 10 bases not matched to a gene. CDR1 and CDR2 (germline): SGDLS, YYNGEE. The CDR3 has 15 residues.

The V gene is TRBV7-3, the J gene TRBJ1-2; TRBD1 matches 7 bases. Per the germline V gene, CDR1 is SGHTA and CDR2 is FQGTGA. This CDR3 spans 15 amino acids. With V trimmed by 2 bases and J by 1 base, 4 bases remained unmatched. The CDR3: CASSLGTAVNYGYTF. The CDR3 coding sequence is TGTGCCAGCAGCTTAGGGACAGCTGTTAACTATGGCTACACCTTC.

The V and J genes are TRBV5-1 and TRBJ2-2, with 7 bases lining up with TRBD2. CDR1 is SGHRS, CDR2 YFSETQ, per germline. The CDR3 sequence is 14 residues long. V was pared by 3 bases and J by 5 bases, with 4 bases of the junction left unmatched. CDR3 sequence (DNA): TGCGCCAGCAGCTCCGGTAGCGGGACCGGGGAGCTGTTTTTT. Protein sequence: CASSSGSGTGELFF.

The chain uses TRBV11-2 and TRBJ2-7; 9 positions match TRBD2. CDR1 and CDR2 (germline): SGHAT, FQNNGV. The V segment lost 6 bases and the J segment 6 bases; nucleotides outside the gene matches: 9. CDR3 length equals 14 residues. The CDR3 DNA reads TGTGCCAGCAGTACATATAGCGGGAGTGGCGAGCAGTACTTC. Translated: CASSTYSGSGEQYF.

The chain links TRBV25-1 to TRBJ2-7; unclear D gene. Germline V gives CDR1 MGHDK, CDR2 SYGVNS. V was clipped by 4 bases and J by 6 bases, with 16 bases between them. This CDR3 is 14 amino acids long. CDR3: CASSAVSGLREQYF. The DNA for the CDR3 is TGTGCCAGCAGTGCTGTCTCGGGTCTCCGCGAGCAGTACTTC.

The chain couples TRBV28 to TRBJ2-5, with D perhaps TRBD1 (6 bases). This CDR3 spans 15 amino acids. Deletions cut 4 bases from V and 4 bases from J, with 16 bases between. Germline V gene data show CDR1 as MDHEN and CDR2 as SYDVKM. The CDR3 spells CASSSTGQPRETQYF. The CDR3 coding sequence is TGTGCCAGCAGTTCTACTGGACAGCCGAGAGAGACCCAGTACTTC.

The chain links TRBV28 to TRBJ1-5; 7 bases fit TRBD1. V was pared by 7 bases and J by 6 bases, with 6 bases of the junction left unmatched. There are 13 residues in the CDR3. Per germline, CDR1 MDHEN and CDR2 SYDVKM. The CDR3 coding sequence is TGTGCCAGCAAAGGGACAGTTGGTCAGCCCCAGCATTTT. It specifies CASKGTVGQPQHF.

As DNA, the CDR3 is TGCAGCGCCGTACCCGGACTAGGAGGAGAGACCCAGTACTTC. It is translated as CSAVPGLGGETQYF. This rearrangement joins TRBV29-1 to TRBJ2-5; 7 bases are shared with TRBD2. Trimming removed 7 bases from V and 4 bases from J; junction bases left unmatched: 12. From germline, CDR1 is SQVTM and CDR2 ANQGSEA. The CDR3 runs 14 residues.

Only a few counts were recorded for this clone. Germline is not matched at one junction end, which may reflect a read error. V usage is TRBV6-5 and J usage is TRBJ2-1; no clear D gene. This CDR3 is built from 15 residues. Germline V gives CDR1 MNHEY, CDR2 SVGAGI. Here the CDR3 DNA reads TGTGCCAGCAGTTACATTCCTAGGAACTACGATGAGCAGTTCTTC. Residues: CASSYIPRNYDEQFF.